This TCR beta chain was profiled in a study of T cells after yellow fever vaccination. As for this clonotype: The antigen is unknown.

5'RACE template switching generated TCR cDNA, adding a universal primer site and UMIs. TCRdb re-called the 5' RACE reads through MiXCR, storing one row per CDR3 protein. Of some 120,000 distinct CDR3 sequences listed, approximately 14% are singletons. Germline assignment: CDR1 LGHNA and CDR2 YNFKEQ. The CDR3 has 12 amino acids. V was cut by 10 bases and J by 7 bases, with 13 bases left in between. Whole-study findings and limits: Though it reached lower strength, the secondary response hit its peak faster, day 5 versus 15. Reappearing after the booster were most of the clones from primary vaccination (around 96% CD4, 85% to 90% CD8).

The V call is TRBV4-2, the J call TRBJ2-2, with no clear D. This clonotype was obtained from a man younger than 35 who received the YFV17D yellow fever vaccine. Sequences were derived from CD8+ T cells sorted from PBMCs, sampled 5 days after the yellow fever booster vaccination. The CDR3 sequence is CATGEPGGELFF. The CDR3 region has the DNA TGTGCCACTGGGGAACCAGGCGGGGAGCTGTTTTTT.